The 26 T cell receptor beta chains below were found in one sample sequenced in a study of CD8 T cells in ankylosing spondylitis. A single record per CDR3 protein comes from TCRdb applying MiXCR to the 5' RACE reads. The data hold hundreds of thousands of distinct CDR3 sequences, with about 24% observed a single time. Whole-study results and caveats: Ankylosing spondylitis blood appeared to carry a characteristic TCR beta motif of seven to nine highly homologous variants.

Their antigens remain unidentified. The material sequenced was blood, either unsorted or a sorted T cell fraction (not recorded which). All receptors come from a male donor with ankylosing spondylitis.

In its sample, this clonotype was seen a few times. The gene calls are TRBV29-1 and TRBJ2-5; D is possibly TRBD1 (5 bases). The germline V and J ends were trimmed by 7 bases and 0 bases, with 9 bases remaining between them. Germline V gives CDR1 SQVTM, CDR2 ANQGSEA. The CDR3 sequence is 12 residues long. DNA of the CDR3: TGCAGCGGAAAGACAGACCAAGAGACCCAGTACTTC. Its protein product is CSGKTDQETQYF. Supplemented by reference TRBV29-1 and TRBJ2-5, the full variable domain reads SAVISQKPSRDICQRGTSLTIQCQVDSQVTMMFWYRQQPGQSLTLIATANQGSEATYESGFVIDKFPISRPNLTFSTLTVSNMSPEDSSIYLCSGKTDQETQYFGPGTRLLVL.

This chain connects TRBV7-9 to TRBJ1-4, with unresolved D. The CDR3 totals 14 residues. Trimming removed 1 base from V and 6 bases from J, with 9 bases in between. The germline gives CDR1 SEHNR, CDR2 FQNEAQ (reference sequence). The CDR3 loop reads CASSLGDGDEKLFF. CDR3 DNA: TGTGCCAGCAGCTTAGGAGACGGGGATGAAAAACTGTTTTTT. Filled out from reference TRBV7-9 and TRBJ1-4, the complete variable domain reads DTGVSQNPRHKITKRGQNVTFRCDPISEHNRLYWYRQTLGQGPEFLTYFQNEAQLEKSRLLSDRFSAERPKGSFSTLEIQRTEQGDSAMYLCASSLGDGDEKLFFGSGTQLSVL.

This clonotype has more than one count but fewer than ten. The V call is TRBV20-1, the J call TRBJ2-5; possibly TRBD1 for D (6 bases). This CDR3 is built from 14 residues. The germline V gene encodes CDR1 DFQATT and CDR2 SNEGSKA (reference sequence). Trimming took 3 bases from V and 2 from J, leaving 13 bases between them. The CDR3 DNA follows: TGCAGTGCTAGGGTACAGGGCGGACAAGAGACCCAGTACTTC. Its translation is CSARVQGGQETQYF.

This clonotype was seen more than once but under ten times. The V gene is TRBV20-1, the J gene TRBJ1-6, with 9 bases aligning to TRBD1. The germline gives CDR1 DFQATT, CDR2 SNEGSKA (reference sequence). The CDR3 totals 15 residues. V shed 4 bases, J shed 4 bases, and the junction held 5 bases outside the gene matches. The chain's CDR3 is CSAKGQGPYNSPLHF. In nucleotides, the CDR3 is TGCAGTGCTAAAGGACAGGGGCCTTATAATTCACCCCTCCACTTT.

CDR3: CASSPGGLGETQYF. In nucleotides, the CDR3 is TGTGCCAGCAGCCCTGGAGGACTTGGGGAGACCCAGTACTTC. V usage is TRBV12-3 or TRBV12-4 and J usage is TRBJ2-5, with a weak D call TRBD2 (5 bases). V was pared by 6 bases and J by 5 bases, with 16 bases between. This CDR3 contains 14 residues.

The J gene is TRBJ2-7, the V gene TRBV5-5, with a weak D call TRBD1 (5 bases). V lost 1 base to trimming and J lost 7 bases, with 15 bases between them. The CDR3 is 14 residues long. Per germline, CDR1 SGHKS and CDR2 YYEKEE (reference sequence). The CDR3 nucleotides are TGTGCCAGCAGCTTGTTTTATCAGGGTGGAGAGCAGTACTTC. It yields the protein CASSLFYQGGEQYF.

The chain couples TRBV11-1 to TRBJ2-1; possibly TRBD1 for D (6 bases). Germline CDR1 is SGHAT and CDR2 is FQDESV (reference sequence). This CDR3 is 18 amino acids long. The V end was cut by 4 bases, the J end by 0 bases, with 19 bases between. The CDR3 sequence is CASSSSAPGHSSYNEQFF. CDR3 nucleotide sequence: TGTGCCAGCAGCTCATCGGCTCCGGGACATAGCTCCTACAATGAGCAGTTCTTC.

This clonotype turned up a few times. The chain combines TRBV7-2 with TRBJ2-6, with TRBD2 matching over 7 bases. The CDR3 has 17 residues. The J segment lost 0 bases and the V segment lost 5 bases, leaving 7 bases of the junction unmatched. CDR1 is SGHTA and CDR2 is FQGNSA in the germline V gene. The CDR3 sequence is CASSPTRGSSGANVLTF. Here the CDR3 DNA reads TGTGCCAGCAGCCCGACGCGGGGGAGCTCTGGGGCCAACGTCCTGACTTTC.

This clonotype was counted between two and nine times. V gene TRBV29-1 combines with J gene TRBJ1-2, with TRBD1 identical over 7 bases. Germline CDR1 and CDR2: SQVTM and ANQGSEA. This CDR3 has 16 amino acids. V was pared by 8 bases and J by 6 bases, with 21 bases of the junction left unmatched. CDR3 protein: CSTRRLMTGFENGYTF. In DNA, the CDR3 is TGCAGCACCCGAAGACTCATGACAGGGTTCGAGAATGGCTACACCTTC.

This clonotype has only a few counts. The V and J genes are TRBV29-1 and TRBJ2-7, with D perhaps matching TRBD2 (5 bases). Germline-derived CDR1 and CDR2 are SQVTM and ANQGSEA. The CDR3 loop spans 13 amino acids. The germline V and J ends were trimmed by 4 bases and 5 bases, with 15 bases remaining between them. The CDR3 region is CSVGLRRLNEQYF. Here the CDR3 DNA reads TGCAGCGTTGGGTTGCGGAGGTTGAACGAGCAGTACTTC.

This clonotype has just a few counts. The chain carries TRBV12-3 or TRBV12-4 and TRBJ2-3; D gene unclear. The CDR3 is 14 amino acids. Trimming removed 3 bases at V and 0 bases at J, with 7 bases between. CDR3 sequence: CASSLGHSTDTQYF. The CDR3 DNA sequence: TGTGCCAGCAGTTTGGGCCACAGCACAGATACGCAGTATTTT.

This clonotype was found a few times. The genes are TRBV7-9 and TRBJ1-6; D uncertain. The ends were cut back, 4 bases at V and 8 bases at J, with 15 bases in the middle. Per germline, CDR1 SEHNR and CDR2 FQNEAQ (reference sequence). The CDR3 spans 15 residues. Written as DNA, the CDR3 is TGTGCCAGCAGCTCTTCCACCGAGAGGGATTCACCCCTCCACTTT. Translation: CASSSSTERDSPLHF.

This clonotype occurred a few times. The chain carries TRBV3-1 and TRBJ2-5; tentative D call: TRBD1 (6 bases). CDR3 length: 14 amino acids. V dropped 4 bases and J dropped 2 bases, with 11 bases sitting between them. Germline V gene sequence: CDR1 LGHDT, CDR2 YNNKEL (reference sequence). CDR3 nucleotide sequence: TGTGCCAGCAGCCGGGGGCCATCTCAAGAGACCCAGTACTTC. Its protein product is CASSRGPSQETQYF.

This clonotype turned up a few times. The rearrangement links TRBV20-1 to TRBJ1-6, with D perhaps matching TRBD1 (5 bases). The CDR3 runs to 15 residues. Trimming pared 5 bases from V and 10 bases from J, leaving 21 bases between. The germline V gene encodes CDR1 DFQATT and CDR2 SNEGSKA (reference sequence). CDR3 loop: CSAATGSGQDSPLHF. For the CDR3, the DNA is TGCAGTGCTGCAACCGGCTCGGGGCAGGACTCACCCCTCCACTTT.

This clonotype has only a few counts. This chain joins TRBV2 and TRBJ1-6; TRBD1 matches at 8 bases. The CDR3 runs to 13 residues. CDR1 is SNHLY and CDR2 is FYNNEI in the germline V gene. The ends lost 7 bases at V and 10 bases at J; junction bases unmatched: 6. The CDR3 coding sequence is TGTGCCAGCATCGGACAGGGTGGATCACCCCTCCACTTT. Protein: CASIGQGGSPLHF. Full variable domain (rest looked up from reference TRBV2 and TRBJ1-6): EPEVTQTPSHQVTQMGQEVILRCVPISNHLYFYWYRQILGQKVEFLVSFYNNEISEKSEIFDDQFSVERPDGSNFTLKIRSTKLEDSAMYFCASIGQGGSPLHFGNGTRLTVT.

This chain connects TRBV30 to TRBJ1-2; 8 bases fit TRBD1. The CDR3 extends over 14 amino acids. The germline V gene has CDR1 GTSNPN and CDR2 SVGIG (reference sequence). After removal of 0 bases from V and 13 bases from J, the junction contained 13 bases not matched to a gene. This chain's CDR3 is CAWSVRDRTYASTF. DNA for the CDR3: TGTGCCTGGAGTGTACGGGACAGGACCTATGCTAGCACCTTC.

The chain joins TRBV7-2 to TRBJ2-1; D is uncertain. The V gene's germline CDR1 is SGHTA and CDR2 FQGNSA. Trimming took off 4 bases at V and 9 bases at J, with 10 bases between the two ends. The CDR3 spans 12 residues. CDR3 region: CASSSDPPEQFF. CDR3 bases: TGTGCCAGCAGCTCCGACCCCCCTGAGCAGTTCTTC.

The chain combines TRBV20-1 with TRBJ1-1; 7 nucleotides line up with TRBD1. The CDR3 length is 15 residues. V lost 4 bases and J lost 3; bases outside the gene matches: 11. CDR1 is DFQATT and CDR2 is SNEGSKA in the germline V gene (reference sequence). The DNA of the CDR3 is TGCAGTGCTACCTCTGCACAGGGGAGCTACACTGAAGCTTTCTTT. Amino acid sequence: CSATSAQGSYTEAFF.

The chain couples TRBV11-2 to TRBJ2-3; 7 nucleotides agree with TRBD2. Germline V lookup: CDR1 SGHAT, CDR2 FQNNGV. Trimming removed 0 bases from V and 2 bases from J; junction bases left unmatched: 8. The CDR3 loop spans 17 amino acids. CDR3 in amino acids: CASSLDRDSGHTDTQYF. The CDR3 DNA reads TGTGCCAGCAGCTTAGATCGGGATAGCGGGCACACAGATACGCAGTATTTT.

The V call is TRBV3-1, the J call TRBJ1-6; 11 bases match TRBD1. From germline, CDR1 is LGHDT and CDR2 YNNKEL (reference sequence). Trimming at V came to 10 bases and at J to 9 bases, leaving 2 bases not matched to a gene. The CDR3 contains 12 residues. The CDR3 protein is CATGTGGSPLHF. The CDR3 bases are TGTGCCACCGGGACAGGGGGTTCACCCCTCCACTTT.

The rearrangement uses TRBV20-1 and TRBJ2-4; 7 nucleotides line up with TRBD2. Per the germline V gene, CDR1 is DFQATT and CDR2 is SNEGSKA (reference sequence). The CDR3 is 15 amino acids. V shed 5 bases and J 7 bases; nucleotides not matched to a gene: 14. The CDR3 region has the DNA TGCAGTGCTGGCCGTGGAGCGGGGTTTCTCAACATTCAGTACTTC. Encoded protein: CSAGRGAGFLNIQYF.

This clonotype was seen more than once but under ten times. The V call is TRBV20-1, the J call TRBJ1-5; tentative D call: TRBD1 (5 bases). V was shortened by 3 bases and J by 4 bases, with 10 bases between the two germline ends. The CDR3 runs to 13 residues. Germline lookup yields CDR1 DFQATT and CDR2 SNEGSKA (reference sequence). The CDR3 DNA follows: TGCAGTGCTAGTGGGACGGCAAATCAGCCCCAGCATTTT. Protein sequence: CSASGTANQPQHF.

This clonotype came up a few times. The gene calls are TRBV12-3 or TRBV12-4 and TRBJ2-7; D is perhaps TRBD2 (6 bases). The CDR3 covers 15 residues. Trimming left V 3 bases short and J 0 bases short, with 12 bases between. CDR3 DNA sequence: TGTGCCAGCAGTTTTGGCGCGGGGACCTCCTACGAGCAGTACTTC. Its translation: CASSFGAGTSYEQYF.

This CDR3 is CASRLASNTGELFF. CDR3 sequence (DNA): TGTGCCAGTCGACTAGCTTCGAACACCGGGGAGCTGTTTTTT. This chain joins TRBV6-1 and TRBJ2-2; TRBD2 agrees at 7 bases. The J segment lost 0 bases and the V segment lost 9 bases, leaving 4 bases of the junction unmatched. Germline loops: CDR1 MNHNS, CDR2 SASEGT. The CDR3 extends over 14 amino acids.

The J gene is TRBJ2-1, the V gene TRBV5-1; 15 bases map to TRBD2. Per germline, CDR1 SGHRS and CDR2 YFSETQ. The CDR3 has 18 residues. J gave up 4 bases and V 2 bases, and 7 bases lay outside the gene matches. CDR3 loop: CASSFGLAGGPGYNEQFF. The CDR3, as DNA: TGCGCCAGCAGCTTCGGACTAGCGGGAGGGCCAGGGTACAATGAGCAGTTCTTC.

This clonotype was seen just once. The CDR3 sequence: CASSQEAAGAGGETQYF. CDR3 sequence (DNA): TGTGCCAGCAGCCAAGAAGCGGCGGGAGCAGGCGGGGAGACCCAGTACTTC. V usage is TRBV3-1 and J usage is TRBJ2-5, with 7 positions matching TRBD2. This CDR3 region has 17 residues. With V trimmed by 0 bases and J by 5 bases, 12 bases remained unmatched. CDR1 LGHDT and CDR2 YNNKEL come from the germline V gene (reference sequence).